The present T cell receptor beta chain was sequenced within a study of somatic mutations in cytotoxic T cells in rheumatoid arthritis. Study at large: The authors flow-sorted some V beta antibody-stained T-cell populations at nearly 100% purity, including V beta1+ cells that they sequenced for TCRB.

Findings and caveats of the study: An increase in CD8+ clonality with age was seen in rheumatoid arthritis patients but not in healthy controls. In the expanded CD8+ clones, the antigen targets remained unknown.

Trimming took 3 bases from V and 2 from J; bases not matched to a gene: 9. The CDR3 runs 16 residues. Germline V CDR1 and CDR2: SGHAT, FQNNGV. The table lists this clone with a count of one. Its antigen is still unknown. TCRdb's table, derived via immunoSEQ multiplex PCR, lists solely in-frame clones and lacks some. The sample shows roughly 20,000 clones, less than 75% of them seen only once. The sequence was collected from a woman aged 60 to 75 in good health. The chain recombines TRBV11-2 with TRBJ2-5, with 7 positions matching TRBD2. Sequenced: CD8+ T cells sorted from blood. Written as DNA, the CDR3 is TGTGCCAGCAGCTTGGGGGGGTCCTATAGACAAGAGACCCAGTACTTC. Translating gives CASSLGGSYRQETQYF.